The rows below give T cell receptor beta chains drawn from one sample of a study of T cells in Graves' hyperthyroidism and ophthalmopathy. TCRdb itself ran the multiplex PCR reads through MiXCR, one entry per CDR3 protein. The profile covers around 300,000 distinct CDR3 sequences, with around 15% appearing a single time and 7.9% taken by the ten largest. Material for sequencing was blood. These receptors were obtained from a woman between 40 and 50 years old with Graves' hyperthyroidism. Each CDR3 is given with its conserved first and last residue. A D gene is named only where the DNA matches it firmly. Part of the rows lack a size; the others show once, few, many or a class for expanded clones.

size,V,J,D,DNA,CDR3
many,TRBV2,TRBJ2-7,NA,TGTGCCAGCACTAGAAGCCTAACCATCTACGAGCAGTACTTC,CASTRSLTIYEQYF
many,TRBV10-3,TRBJ1-5,TRBD1,TGTGCCATCAGTGAAAGACAGGGTATCAATCAGCCCCAGCATTTT,CAISERQGINQPQHF
many,TRBV11-2,TRBJ1-2,NA,TGTGCCAGCCGCCCGGCGGGAGACTATGGCTACACCTTC,CASRPAGDYGYTF
many,TRBV11-2,TRBJ2-4,TRBD2,TGTGCCAGCAGCTTCGTGCGGGGGGGAGCCAAAAACATTCAGTACTTC,CASSFVRGGAKNIQYF
many,TRBV7-2,TRBJ2-7,TRBD1,TGTGCCAGCAGCTTAGCGCTCGCGACAGGGTTCAGAGAGCAGTACTTC,CASSLALATGFREQYF
many,TRBV3-1,TRBJ1-2,NA,TGTGCCAGCAGCCAAAACGGGGTGGACTATGGCTACACCTTC,CASSQNGVDYGYTF
many,TRBV11-3,TRBJ1-1,NA,TGTGCCAGCAGCTTAGGGCAGCCGGGAGACACTGAAGCTTTCTTT,CASSLGQPGDTEAFF
few,TRBV28,TRBJ1-2,NA,TGTGCCAGCACCTCTCAGGGTGGAGGCGGGGGCTACACCTTC,CASTSQGGGGGYTF
few,TRBV4-1,TRBJ2-3,NA,TGCGCCAGCAGCCAACCTCCGGGACGGTGGGAAGATACGCAGTATTTT,CASSQPPGRWEDTQYF
many,TRBV20-1,TRBJ1-4,TRBD1,TGCAGTGCCAAAAAAGGCGGGACAGCTAATGAAAAACTGTTTTTT,CSAKKGGTANEKLFF
NA,TRBV7-9,TRBJ1-2,TRBD1,TGTGCCAGCAGCGGGTTGGGACAGGGGTCTGGCTACACCTTC,CASSGLGQGSGYTF
NA,TRBV10-3,TRBJ2-7,NA,TGTGCCATCAGTGAGCGACAGGACTCCTACGAGCAGTACTTC,CAISERQDSYEQYF
few,TRBV6-2/TRBV6-3,TRBJ1-6,TRBD1,TGTGCCAGCGGGACAGCGAAAAATTCACCCCTCCACTTT,CASGTAKNSPLHF
NA,TRBV7-9,TRBJ2-7,TRBD2,TGTGCCAGCAGCTTAACACTAGCGGAGGTCTACGAGCAGTACTTC,CASSLTLAEVYEQYF
few,TRBV3-1,TRBJ2-5,TRBD1,TGTGCCAGCAGCCTACAGGGGGAGGATACCCAGTACTTC,CASSLQGEDTQYF
many,TRBV10-1,TRBJ1-1,NA,TGCGCCAGCAGTGACCACAGGAGTGGAGGCACTGAAGCTTTCTTT,CASSDHRSGGTEAFF
few,TRBV30,TRBJ2-7,TRBD2,TGTGCCTGGACGCGGGGGAGCGGCTACGAGCAGTACTTC,CAWTRGSGYEQYF
few,TRBV27,TRBJ2-3,NA,TGTGCCAGCAGTTTTCGGCCAGGTTCAGGCACAGATACGCAGTATTTT,CASSFRPGSGTDTQYF
few,TRBV10-3,TRBJ1-4,TRBD1,TGTGCCACCAGTCCGGGACAGGGGAATGAAAAACTGTTTTTT,CATSPGQGNEKLFF
many,TRBV2,TRBJ1-1,TRBD1,TGTGCCAGCAGGACGATAGGGACAGGGACTTCGCACACTGAAGCTTTCTTT,CASRTIGTGTSHTEAFF
few,TRBV20-1,TRBJ1-1,NA,TGCAGTGCTAGAGAGTCGGCGGTCGTTGCCAGCGAAGCTTTCTTT,CSARESAVVASEAFF
NA,TRBV7-2,TRBJ1-6,NA,TGTGCCAGCAACGAACTCGGGGTGAGGTATAATTCACCCCTCCACTTT,CASNELGVRYNSPLHF
few,TRBV20-1,TRBJ2-1,TRBD2,TGCAGTGCTAGAGAGGGGACTAGCAAGGCCGGTGAGCAGTTCTTC,CSAREGTSKAGEQFF
many,TRBV7-9,TRBJ2-2,NA,TGTGCCGGCAGCCCACCAGTCAGCACCGGGGAGCTGTTTTTT,CAGSPPVSTGELFF
few,TRBV19,TRBJ2-3,TRBD1,TGTGCCAGTACCTTCCGGGACAGGGGGACAGATACGCAGTATTTT,CASTFRDRGTDTQYF